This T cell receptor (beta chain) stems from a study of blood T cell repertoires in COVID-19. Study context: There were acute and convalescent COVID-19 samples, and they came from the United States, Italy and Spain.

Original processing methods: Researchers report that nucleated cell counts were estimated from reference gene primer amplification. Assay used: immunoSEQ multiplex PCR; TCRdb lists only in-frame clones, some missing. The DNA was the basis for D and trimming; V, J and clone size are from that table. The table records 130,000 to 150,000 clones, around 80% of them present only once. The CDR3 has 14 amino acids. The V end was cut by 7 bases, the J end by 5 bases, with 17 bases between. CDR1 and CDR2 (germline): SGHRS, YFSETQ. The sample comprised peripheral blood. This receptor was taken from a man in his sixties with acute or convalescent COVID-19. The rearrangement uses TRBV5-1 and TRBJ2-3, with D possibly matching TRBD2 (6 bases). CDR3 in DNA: TGCGCCAGCGCAACCGGGGGATATGAAGATACGCAGTATTTT. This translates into CASATGGYEDTQYF.